The next 10 T cell receptor beta chains were all read from a single sample in a study of CD8+CD57+ T cells in acquired aplastic anemia. Genomic DNA provided the template from which TCR beta VDJ and CDR3 profiles were obtained. MiXCR, run by TCRdb on the reads, gives a single entry per CDR3 protein. The data contain over 150,000 distinct CDR3 sequences, around 60% of them seen just once; the ten biggest clones take up roughly 42%. Patients chosen for sequencing had CD8+CD57+ cells that had expanded, as shown by flow cytometry. Specimen: sorted CD4+, CD8+, or CD8+CD57+ T cells (not recorded which) from PBMCs. The receptors originated from a human donor with aplastic anemia.

As regards this clonotype: One end of the junction does not line up with germline, which may come from a read error. This chain joins TRBV25-1 and TRBJ2-1, with TRBD1 matching 10 bases. This CDR3 is 16 amino acids long. Germline CDR1 and CDR2: MGHDK and SYGVNS. CDR3 bases: TGTGCTAGCAGTGAGCTAGACGGGACAGGGGTGAATGAGCAGTTCTTC. It yields the protein CASSELDGTGVNEQFF.

This clonotype was observed at least ten times. This chain joins TRBV7-2 and TRBJ2-3; D is unresolved. CDR3 length: 10 residues. Trimming stripped 2 bases from V and 7 bases from J, with 1 base between. The germline CDR1 and CDR2 sequences are SGHTA and FQGNSA. CDR3 nucleotides: TGTGCCAGCAGCTTAAATACGCAGTATTTT. Translating it yields CASSLNTQYF. Drawing the rest from reference TRBV7-2 and TRBJ2-3, the complete variable domain is GAGVSQSPSNKVTEKGKDVELRCDPISGHTALYWYRQSLGQGLEFLIYFQGNSAPDKSGLPSDRFSAERTGGSVSTLTIQRTQQEDSAVYLCASSLNTQYFGPGTRLTVL.

This clonotype was counted only a few times. This chain links TRBV3-1 with TRBJ2-2; perhaps TRBD1 as D (6 bases). The germline V gene has CDR1 LGHDT and CDR2 YNNKEL (reference sequence). This CDR3 comprises 15 residues. Trimming took 0 bases from V and 1 from J, leaving 6 bases between them. Here the CDR3 reads CASSQDRGNTGELFF. CDR3 coding DNA: TGTGCCAGCAGCCAAGACAGGGGGAACACCGGGGAGCTGTTTTTT.

This clonotype was detected a few times. J is TRBJ2-5 and V is TRBV7-9; the D is unclear. Germline-derived CDR1 and CDR2 are SEHNR and FQNEAQ (reference sequence). There are 13 residues in the CDR3. V dropped 3 bases and J dropped 5 bases, with 10 bases sitting between them. This chain's CDR3 is CASSLGSRETQYF. The CDR3 DNA sequence: TGTGCCAGCAGCTTGGGGTCACGGGAGACCCAGTACTTC.

Of note for this clonotype: Its ends do not fully match the called genes, so a read error is possible. The genes are TRBV2 and TRBJ1-6; D is uncertain. The germline CDR1 and CDR2 sequences are SNHLY and FYNNEI. The CDR3 loop spans 15 amino acids. The DNA of the CDR3 is TGTGCCAGCAGTGATCCAGATACCTACAATTCACCCCTCCACTTT. Protein sequence: CASSDPDTYNSPLHF. Based on the CDR3 plus reference TRBV2 and TRBJ1-6, the full variable domain is EPEVTQTPSHQVTQMGQEVILRCVPISNHLYFYWYRQILGQKVEFLVSFYNNEISEKSEIFDDQFSVERPDGSNFTLKIRSTKLEDSAMYFCASSDPDTYNSPLHFGNGTRLTVT.

This chain links TRBV7-8 with TRBJ2-5; D is unclear. Germline CDR1 SGHVS, CDR2 FQNEAQ. The CDR3 totals 16 residues. The ends were cut back, 1 base at V and 3 bases at J, with 15 bases in the middle. The CDR3 DNA sequence: TGTGCCAGCAGCTTAGTCGGTTTCGCCGGAGAAGAGACCCAGTACTTC. It yields the protein CASSLVGFAGEETQYF.

Turning to this clonotype: Germline is not matched at one junction end, which may reflect a read error. The V and J genes are TRBV5-1 and TRBJ1-2; no clear D gene. This CDR3 has 12 residues. CDR1 SGHRS and CDR2 YFSETQ come from the germline V gene. CDR3 sequence (DNA): TGTGCCAGCGGGAGGTTGCCTGGGGGCTACACCTTC. This codes for CASGRLPGGYTF.

The gene calls are TRBV2 and TRBJ1-2; D is uncertain. CDR3 length: 12 amino acids. Trimming took off 8 bases at V and 2 bases at J, with 9 bases between the two ends. Germline values: CDR1 SNHLY, CDR2 FYNNEI. CDR3 loop: CASADGNYGYTF. DNA for the CDR3: TGTGCCAGCGCAGACGGGAACTATGGCTACACCTTC.

At least ten counts were recorded for this clonotype. The V gene is TRBV7-3, the J gene TRBJ2-3; 7 bases agree with TRBD2. This CDR3 is 18 amino acids long. In germline, CDR1 is SGHTA, CDR2 FQGTGA. V gave up 1 base and J gave up 2 bases; unmatched junction bases: 12. For the CDR3, the DNA is TGTGCCAGCAGCTTAAATGTTTTCGGGGGGACCCACACAGATACGCAGTATTTT. Encoded protein: CASSLNVFGGTHTDTQYF.

The V gene is TRBV7-2, the J gene TRBJ2-1, with a tentative D call TRBD2 (6 bases). The CDR3 runs to 15 residues. Trimming left V 5 bases short and J 1 base short, with 12 bases between. Germline V gene sequence: CDR1 SGHTA, CDR2 FQGNSA. The CDR3 coding sequence is TGTGCCAGCAGCCCTCGGGGGACGTCCTACAATGAGCAGTTCTTC. It yields the protein CASSPRGTSYNEQFF. Looking up the rest from reference TRBV7-2 and TRBJ2-1 gives the full variable domain: GAGVSQSPSNKVTEKGKDVELRCDPISGHTALYWYRQSLGQGLEFLIYFQGNSAPDKSGLPSDRFSAERTGGSVSTLTIQRTQQEDSAVYLCASSPRGTSYNEQFFGPGTRLTVL.